This TCR beta chain derives from a study of shared T cell receptors in the human thymus. Data came from immunoSEQ multiplex PCR; TCRdb stores just in-frame clones and leaves some out. The sample yields about 730,000 clones, approximately 85% seen once. Germline CDR1 is SGHDT and CDR2 is YYEEEE. With 1 base clipped from V and 8 bases from J, the junction kept 16 bases outside the gene matches. The CDR3 is 17 amino acids. In addition, the sample was reused for a study of human thymus T cells. Per that study: Corrective cardiac surgery supplied the resected thymus tissue. Seemingly biased V and J gene usage marked thymic and blood repertoires. Highly overlapping thymic repertoires in unrelated individuals were reported by related research.

The sequence was collected from a girl under two years old with a congenital heart defect. The sequenced material came from thymocytes. The chain recombines TRBV5-6 with TRBJ1-2; 8 nucleotides line up with TRBD1. For the CDR3, the DNA is TGTGCCAGCAGCTTGTGGCGACAGGGGCCTAAGGTGAACGGCTACACCTTC. Residues: CASSLWRQGPKVNGYTF.